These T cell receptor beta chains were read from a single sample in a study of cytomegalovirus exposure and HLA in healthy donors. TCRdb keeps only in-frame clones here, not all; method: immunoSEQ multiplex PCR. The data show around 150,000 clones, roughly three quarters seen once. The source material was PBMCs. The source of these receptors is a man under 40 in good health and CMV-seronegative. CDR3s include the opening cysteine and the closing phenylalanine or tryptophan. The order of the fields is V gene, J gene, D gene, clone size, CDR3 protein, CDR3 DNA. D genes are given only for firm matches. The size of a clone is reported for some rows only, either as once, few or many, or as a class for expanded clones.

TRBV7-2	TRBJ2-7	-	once	CASSSFGAEQYF	TGTGCCAGCAGCTCATTCGGTGCCGAGCAGTACTTC
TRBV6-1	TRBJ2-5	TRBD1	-	CASRPTGSVETQYF	TGTGCCAGCAGACCGACAGGGAGTGTTGAGACCCAGTACTTC
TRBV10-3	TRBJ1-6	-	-	CAISEPTADNSPLHF	TGTGCCATCAGTGAGCCGACTGCAGATAATTCACCTCTCCACTTT
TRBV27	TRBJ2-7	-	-	CASSSLGQSGAYEQYF	TGTGCCAGCAGTTCCCTTGGGCAATCGGGAGCCTACGAGCAGTACTTC
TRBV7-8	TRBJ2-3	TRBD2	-	CASSSLLAGHTQYF	TGTGCCAGCAGCTCCTTACTAGCGGGCCATACGCAGTATTTT
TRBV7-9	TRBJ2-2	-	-	CASSLERNTGELFF	TGTGCCAGCAGCTTGGAGAGGAACACCGGGGAGCTGTTTTTT
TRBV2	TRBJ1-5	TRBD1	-	CASIKGTGEPQHF	TGTGCCAGCATCAAAGGGACAGGGGAGCCCCAGCATTTT
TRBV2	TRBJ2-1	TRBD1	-	CARRTGAYNEQFF	TGTGCCAGAAGGACAGGGGCGTACAATGAGCAGTTCTTC
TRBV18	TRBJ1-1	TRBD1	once	CASSPEGTGGVWAEAFF	TGTGCCAGCTCACCCGAGGGAACAGGGGGGGTTTGGGCTGAAGCTTTCTTT
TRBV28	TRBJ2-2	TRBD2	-	CASSFPSGRAGELFF	TGTGCCAGCAGTTTCCCTAGCGGGAGAGCCGGGGAGCTGTTTTTT
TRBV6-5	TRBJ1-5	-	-	CASSQWEGSNQPQHF	TGTGCCAGCAGTCAGTGGGAGGGGAGCAATCAGCCCCAGCATTTT
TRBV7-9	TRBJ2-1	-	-	CASILNSGEQFF	TGTGCCAGCATCTTGAATAGCGGAGAGCAGTTCTTC
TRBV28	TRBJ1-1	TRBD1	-	CASNGQGMVVVAFF	TGTGCCAGCAACGGACAGGGGATGGTAGTTGTAGCTTTCTTT
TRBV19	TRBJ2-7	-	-	CATRDLRSSQTEYEQYF	TGTGCCACCCGGGACTTACGCTCATCTCAGACAGAATACGAGCAGTACTTC
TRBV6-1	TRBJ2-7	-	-	CASSERGISYEQYF	TGTGCCAGCAGTGAAAGGGGAATCTCCTACGAGCAGTACTTC
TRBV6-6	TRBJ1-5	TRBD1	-	CASKETGGGGQPQHF	TGTGCCAGCAAGGAAACAGGGGGAGGGGGTCAGCCCCAGCATTTT
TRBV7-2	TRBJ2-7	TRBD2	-	CASSLASGSGYEQYF	TGTGCCAGCAGCTTAGCTAGCGGGAGCGGTTACGAGCAGTACTTC
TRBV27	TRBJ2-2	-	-	CASTITGIGGELFF	TGTGCCAGCACTATTACAGGGATTGGCGGGGAGCTGTTTTTT
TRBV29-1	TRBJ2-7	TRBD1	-	CSVTEQGNEQYF	TGCAGCGTTACAGAACAGGGGAACGAGCAGTACTTC
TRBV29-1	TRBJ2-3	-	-	CSVEYWGPADTQYF	TGCAGCGTTGAATACTGGGGCCCCGCAGATACGCAGTATTTT
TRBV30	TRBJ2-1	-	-	CAWSSVFSYNEQFF	TGTGCCTGGAGTTCAGTCTTCTCCTACAATGAGCAGTTCTTC
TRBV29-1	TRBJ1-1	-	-	CSVDTQRITEAFF	TGCAGCGTGGATACGCAGCGGATTACTGAAGCTTTCTTT
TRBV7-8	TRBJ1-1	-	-	CASSTGSTEAFF	TGTGCCAGCAGTACAGGGAGCACTGAAGCTTTCTTT
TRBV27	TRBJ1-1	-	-	CASSLTGGTEAFF	TGTGCCAGCAGTTTGACAGGCGGCACTGAAGCTTTCTTT
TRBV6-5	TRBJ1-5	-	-	CASSYSMQANQPQHF	TGTGCCAGCAGTTACTCGATGCAGGCTAATCAGCCCCAGCATTTT
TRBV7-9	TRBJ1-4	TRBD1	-	CASSAPGQGIEKLFF	TGTGCCAGCAGCGCTCCGGGACAGGGGATTGAAAAACTGTTTTTT
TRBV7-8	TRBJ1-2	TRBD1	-	CASSSRDRGGYGYTF	TGTGCCAGCAGCTCCCGAGACAGGGGAGGGTATGGCTACACCTTC
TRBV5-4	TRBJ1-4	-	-	CASSSTGGASNEKLFF	TGTGCCAGCAGCTCCACCGGTGGGGCCTCTAATGAAAAACTGTTTTTT
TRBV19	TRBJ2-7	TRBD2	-	CASSIATASGTLYF	TGTGCCAGTAGTATAGCGACGGCTAGCGGGACCTTATACTTC
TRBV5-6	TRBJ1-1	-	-	CASSLVRADTEAFF	TGTGCCAGCAGCTTGGTCAGGGCGGACACTGAAGCTTTCTTT
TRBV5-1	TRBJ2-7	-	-	CASSLGSGATYEQYF	TGCGCCAGCAGCTTGGGGTCGGGAGCGACCTACGAGCAGTACTTC
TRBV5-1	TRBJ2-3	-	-	CASSLAGGEINTQYF	TGCGCCAGCAGCTTGGCTGGGGGCGAGATCAATACGCAGTATTTT
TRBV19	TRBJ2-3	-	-	CASSGTTSTDTQYF	TGTGCCAGTTCCGGGACAACTAGCACAGATACGCAGTATTTT
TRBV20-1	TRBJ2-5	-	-	CSARSDPTQYF	TGCAGTGCTAGATCAGATCCGACCCAGTACTTC
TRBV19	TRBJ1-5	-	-	CASSMATMSNQPQHF	TGTGCCAGTAGTATGGCGACAATGAGCAATCAGCCCCAGCATTTT
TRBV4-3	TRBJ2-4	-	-	CASSQDFRTGNIQYF	TGCGCCAGCAGCCAAGATTTTAGGACTGGGAACATTCAGTACTTC
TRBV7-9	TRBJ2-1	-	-	CASSFWENEQFF	TGTGCCAGCAGCTTTTGGGAGAATGAGCAGTTCTTC
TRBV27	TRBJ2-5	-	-	CASRSLRSFTGRQETQYF	TGTGCCAGCCGCAGTTTGCGATCGTTTACAGGCCGCCAAGAGACCCAGTACTTC
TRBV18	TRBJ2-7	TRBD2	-	CASSPRQREAYEQYF	TGTGCCAGCTCACCACGTCAGCGGGAGGCCTACGAGCAGTACTTC
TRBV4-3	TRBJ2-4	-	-	CASSQRTKNIQYF	TGCGCCAGCAGCCAAAGGACAAAAAACATTCAGTACTTC
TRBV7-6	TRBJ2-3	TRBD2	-	CASSLGAGVLDTQYF	TGTGCCAGCAGCTTAGGGGCGGGAGTCCTAGATACGCAGTATTTT
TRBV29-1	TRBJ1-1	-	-	CSAKPGQKGLNTEAFF	TGCAGCGCTAAACCGGGACAAAAAGGTCTGAACACTGAAGCTTTCTTT
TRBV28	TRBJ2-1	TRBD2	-	CASSLRLAVHYNEQFF	TGTGCCAGCAGTTTACGGCTAGCGGTTCACTACAATGAGCAGTTCTTC
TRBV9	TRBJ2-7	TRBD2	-	CASSSPWASGLREQYF	TGTGCCAGCAGCTCACCCTGGGCTAGCGGGTTGAGGGAGCAGTACTTC
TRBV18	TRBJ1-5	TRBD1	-	CASSWDRTNQPQHF	TGTGCCAGCTCATGGGACAGAACAAATCAGCCCCAGCATTTT
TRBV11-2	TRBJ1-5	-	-	CASSLNAGFGQPQHF	TGTGCCAGCAGCTTAAACGCGGGGTTTGGGCAGCCCCAGCATTTT
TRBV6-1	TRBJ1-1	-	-	CASRSPRMNTEAFF	TGTGCCAGCAGATCCCCCAGGATGAACACTGAAGCTTTCTTT
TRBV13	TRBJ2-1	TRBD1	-	CASSLGQGAGEQFF	TGTGCCAGCAGCTTAGGGCAGGGGGCAGGCGAGCAGTTCTTC
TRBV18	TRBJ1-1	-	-	CASSTGLAEAFF	TGTGCCAGCTCCACAGGGTTGGCTGAAGCTTTCTTT
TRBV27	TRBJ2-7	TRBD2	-	CASRLAGAGEQYF	TGTGCCAGCAGACTAGCGGGAGCCGGCGAGCAGTACTTC
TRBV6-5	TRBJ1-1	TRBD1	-	CASSETGSVSEAFF	TGTGCCAGCAGTGAGACAGGGTCTGTCAGTGAAGCTTTCTTT
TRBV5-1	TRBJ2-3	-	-	CASSWGGAGTGADTQYF	TGCGCCAGCAGCTGGGGGGGTGCCGGGACAGGCGCAGATACGCAGTATTTT
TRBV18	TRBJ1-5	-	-	CASSPQPNQPQHF	TGTGCCAGCTCACCACAGCCTAATCAGCCCCAGCATTTT
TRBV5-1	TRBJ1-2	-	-	CASSRSGSGEYGYTF	TGCGCCAGCAGCCGCTCGGGTTCCGGGGAATATGGCTACACCTTC
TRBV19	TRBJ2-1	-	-	CASSIGGYVYNEQFF	TGTGCCAGTAGTATTGGAGGTTACGTCTACAATGAGCAGTTCTTC